This is a list of T cell receptor beta chains from one sample in a study of cytomegalovirus exposure and HLA in healthy donors. Using immunoSEQ multiplex PCR, the repertoire was profiled, and TCRdb retains in-frame clones only, with some absent. The sample records about 110,000 clones, around nine tenths being singletons. What was sequenced was PBMCs. The receptors here all came from a woman aged 18-30 years in good health and CMV-seronegative. CDR3s include the opening cysteine and the closing phenylalanine or tryptophan. A D gene is named only where the DNA matches it firmly. Some rows have no size entry. The others give once, few or many, or a class for an expanded clone.

16,TRBV7-2,.,.,TRBJ1-3,CASSAGTYYSGDTIYF,TGTGCCAGCAGCGCCGGGACTTATTACTCTGGGGACACCATATATTTT
15,TRBV28,.,.,TRBJ2-7,CASTLSGRGLYEQYF,TGTGCCAGCACCCTTTCGGGGCGGGGGCTCTACGAGCAGTACTTC
18,TRBV4-3,TRBD2,.,TRBJ2-5,CASSQGLAGGVLQETQYF,TGCGCCAGCAGCCAAGGGCTAGCGGGGGGAGTTCTTCAAGAGACCCAGTACTTC
16,TRBV27,.,.,TRBJ2-2,CASSLRRGTYTGELFF,TGTGCCAGCAGTTTACGGAGGGGAACTTACACCGGGGAGCTGTTTTTT
15,TRBV28,.,.,TRBJ2-6,CASSPLSSGANVLTF,TGTGCCAGCAGCCCCCTGAGCTCTGGGGCCAACGTCCTGACTTTC
13,TRBV19,.,.,TRBJ1-4,CATYRHSNEKLFF,TGTGCCACCTACAGGCACTCTAATGAAAAACTGTTTTTT
12,TRBV28,.,.,TRBJ2-7,CASRPKAGRQYF,TGTGCCAGCAGACCGAAGGCGGGGCGGCAGTACTTC
11,TRBV7-5,.,.,TRBJ2-1,CVRRTLGEQFF,TGTGTCAGAAGGACTCTAGGTGAGCAGTTCTTC
15,TRBV11-2,TRBD2,.,TRBJ2-1,CASRGTSGGAGEQFF,TGTGCCAGCAGGGGAACTAGCGGGGGGGCCGGTGAGCAGTTCTTC
16,TRBV29-1,TRBD2,.,TRBJ2-3,CSVEFGLAGSTDTQYF,TGCAGCGTTGAGTTCGGACTAGCGGGAAGCACAGATACGCAGTATTTT
12,TRBV4-1,.,once,TRBJ1-3,CASSHIRDTIYF,TGCGCCAGCAGCCATATTCGCGACACCATATATTTT
14,TRBV7-8,.,.,TRBJ2-1,CASSSQARYNEQFF,TGTGCCAGCAGCTCGCAGGCTCGGTACAATGAGCAGTTCTTC
13,TRBV11-2,TRBD2,.,TRBJ2-1,CASSLGGGLPQFF,TGTGCCAGCAGCTTAGGGGGGGGACTACCTCAGTTCTTC
16,TRBV11-3,.,.,TRBJ2-1,CASSLGWAGASNEQFF,TGTGCCAGCAGCCTCGGGTGGGCAGGGGCGAGTAATGAGCAGTTCTTC
16,TRBV2,.,.,TRBJ2-5,CASRARGGAGGETQYF,TGTGCCAGCAGGGCCAGAGGGGGCGCGGGAGGTGAGACCCAGTACTTC
15,TRBV28,.,.,TRBJ2-1,CASISETASYNEQFF,TGTGCCAGCATATCCGAGACAGCCTCCTACAATGAGCAGTTCTTC
14,TRBV5-8,.,.,TRBJ2-7,CASSLVRGIYEQYF,TGTGCCAGCAGCTTGGTGAGGGGGATCTACGAGCAGTACTTC
18,TRBV2,TRBD2,once,TRBJ2-5,CASTRPGVAGGGRETQYF,TGTGCCAGCACCCGCCCTGGGGTAGCGGGAGGAGGCAGAGAGACCCAGTACTTC
15,TRBV5-1,.,.,TRBJ2-3,CASSLGSSGTDTQYF,TGCGCCAGCAGCTTGGGGTCTAGCGGCACAGATACGCAGTATTTT
13,TRBV19,.,.,TRBJ1-4,CASSTVLNEKLFF,TGTGCCAGTTCCACGGTCTTAAATGAAAAACTGTTTTTT
13,TRBV19,TRBD2,.,TRBJ2-7,CASSSLAGYEQYF,TGTGCCAGTAGTAGCCTAGCGGGCTACGAGCAGTACTTC
14,TRBV6-1,TRBD1,once,TRBJ2-3,CASSQGAWADTQYF,TGTGCCAGTTCTCAGGGGGCTTGGGCAGATACGCAGTATTTT
15,TRBV19,TRBD2,.,TRBJ2-7,CASTQALAGTYEQYF,TGTGCCAGTACCCAGGCGCTAGCGGGGACCTACGAGCAGTACTTC
13,TRBV5-6,TRBD1,once,TRBJ1-2,CASRFGQGYGYTF,TGTGCCAGCAGGTTTGGACAGGGCTATGGCTACACCTTC
15,TRBV2,TRBD2,.,TRBJ2-3,CASRGTSGGIDTQYF,TGTGCCAGCAGGGGGACTAGCGGGGGTATAGATACGCAGTATTTT